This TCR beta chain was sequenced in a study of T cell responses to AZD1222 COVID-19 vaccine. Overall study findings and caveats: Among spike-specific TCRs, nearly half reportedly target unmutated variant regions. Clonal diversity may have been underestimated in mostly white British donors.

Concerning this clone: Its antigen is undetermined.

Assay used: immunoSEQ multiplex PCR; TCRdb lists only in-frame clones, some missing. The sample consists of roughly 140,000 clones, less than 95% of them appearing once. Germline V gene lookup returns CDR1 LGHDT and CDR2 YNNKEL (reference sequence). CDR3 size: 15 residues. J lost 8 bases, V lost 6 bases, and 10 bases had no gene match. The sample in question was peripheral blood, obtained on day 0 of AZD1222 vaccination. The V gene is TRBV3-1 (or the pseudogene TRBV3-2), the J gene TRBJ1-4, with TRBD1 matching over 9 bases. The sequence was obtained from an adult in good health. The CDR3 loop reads CASSLPGTGIEKLFF. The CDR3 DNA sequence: TGTGCCAGCAGTCTTCCCGGGACAGGGATAGAAAAACTGTTTTTT.